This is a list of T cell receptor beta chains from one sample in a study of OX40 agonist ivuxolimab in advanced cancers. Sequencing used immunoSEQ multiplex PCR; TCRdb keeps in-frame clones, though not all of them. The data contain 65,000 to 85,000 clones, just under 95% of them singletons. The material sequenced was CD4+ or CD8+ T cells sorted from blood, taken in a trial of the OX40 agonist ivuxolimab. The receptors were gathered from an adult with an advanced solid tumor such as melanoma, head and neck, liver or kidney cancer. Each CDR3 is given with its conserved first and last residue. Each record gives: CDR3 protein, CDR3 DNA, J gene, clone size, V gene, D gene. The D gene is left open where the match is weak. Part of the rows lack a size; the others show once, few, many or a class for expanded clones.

CAIRDRDRAGNTIYF,TGTGCCATCAGGGACCGGGACAGGGCTGGAAACACCATATATTTT,TRBJ1-3,once,TRBV10-3,TRBD1
CASSLEGFGQGFDEQFF,TGTGCCAGCAGCTTAGAGGGGTTTGGGCAGGGGTTCGATGAGCAGTTCTTC,TRBJ2-1,.,TRBV7-3,.
CATQVLASLRQYF,TGTGCCACACAGGTTCTGGCGTCACTCCGGCAGTACTTC,TRBJ2-7,once,TRBV30,.
CASSAEPLGVLQPQHF,TGCGCCAGCAGCGCGGAGCCCTTGGGTGTTCTTCAGCCCCAGCATTTT,TRBJ1-5,.,TRBV5-1,.
CASREDPRGNTIYF,TGTGCCAGTAGGGAAGATCCGAGGGGAAACACCATATATTTT,TRBJ1-3,.,TRBV19,.
CASSLIGGLSGELFF,TGTGCCAGCAGCTTGATCGGTGGTTTGTCCGGGGAGCTGTTTTTT,TRBJ2-2,.,TRBV5-5,.
CASSINAGALLGQYF,TGTGCCAGTAGTATAAATGCGGGGGCCCTCCTCGGGCAGTACTTC,TRBJ2-7,.,TRBV19,.
CAWRQVDNSPLHF,TGTGCCTGGAGACAGGTCGATAATTCACCCCTCCACTTT,TRBJ1-6,few,TRBV30,.
CASSTSSAPARSPLHF,.,TRBJ1-6,.,TRBV7-2,.
CASSSSDRVGNTIYF,TGTGCCAGCAGTTCGTCCGACAGGGTTGGAAACACCATATATTTT,TRBJ1-3,.,TRBV6-6,TRBD1
CATNTQNTGELFF,TGTGCCACGAACACCCAGAACACCGGGGAGCTGTTTTTT,TRBJ2-2,.,TRBV5-4,.
CASSSGLEYGYTF,TGTGCCAGTAGTAGTGGTCTCGAATATGGCTACACCTTC,TRBJ1-2,.,TRBV19,.
CASSPPGLAGGLNEQFF,TGTGCCAGCTCACCTCCCGGACTAGCGGGGGGGCTGAATGAGCAGTTCTTC,TRBJ2-1,.,TRBV18,TRBD2
CASSQDRRDTQYF,TGTGCCAGCAGCCAAGACCGGAGGGATACGCAGTATTTT,TRBJ2-3,.,TRBV4-2,.
CASSLSPSGKQETQYF,TGTGCCAGCAGTTTATCACCTAGCGGGAAGCAAGAGACCCAGTACTTC,TRBJ2-5,.,TRBV27,TRBD2
CASNWTPNTEAFF,TGTGCCAGTAATTGGACTCCGAACACTGAAGCTTTCTTT,TRBJ1-1,.,TRBV19,.
CASSPTGGSLNTEAFF,TGTGCCAGCAGTCCTACAGGGGGCTCCCTGAACACTGAAGCTTTCTTT,TRBJ1-1,.,TRBV9,TRBD1
CASSLGTLSSYNEQFF,TGTGCCAGCAGCTTAGGGACTTTAAGCTCCTACAATGAGCAGTTCTTC,TRBJ2-1,.,TRBV7-8,.
CASSPPGLAGITDTQYF,TGTGCCAGCTCACCCCCCGGACTAGCGGGTATCACAGATACGCAGTATTTT,TRBJ2-3,.,TRBV18,TRBD2
CASSGGLGPYEQYF,TGTGCCAGCAGTGGGGGCCTAGGCCCCTACGAGCAGTACTTC,TRBJ2-7,.,TRBV2,.
CASSGGSGYEQYF,TGTGCCAGTTCCGGCGGGAGCGGGTACGAGCAGTACTTC,TRBJ2-7,.,TRBV11-2,TRBD2
CASSLEAPGSFYNEQFF,TGTGCCAGCAGCTTAGAGGCCCCTGGATCGTTCTACAATGAGCAGTTCTTC,TRBJ2-1,.,TRBV7-8,.
CASSTNGADQGGQYF,TGTGCCAGCTCAACAAACGGGGCAGACCAAGGCGGGCAGTACTTC,TRBJ2-7,.,TRBV18,.
CASSPTGPDSPLHF,TGCGCCAGCAGCCCGACAGGACCCGATTCACCCCTCCACTTT,TRBJ1-6,.,TRBV5-1,.
CASSKPGLASYEQFF,TGTGCCAGCTCAAAACCGGGACTAGCGTCGTATGAGCAGTTCTTC,TRBJ2-1,.,TRBV18,TRBD2
CASSPGQGGEKLFF,TGTGCCAGCAGCCCGGGACAGGGAGGAGAAAAACTGTTTTTT,TRBJ1-4,.,TRBV5-8,TRBD1
CASSDRSYNEQFF,TGCGCCAGCAGTGACAGGAGCTACAATGAGCAGTTCTTC,TRBJ2-1,.,TRBV10-2,.
CASIRGQGEQPQHF,TGTGCCAGCATTAGGGGTCAGGGAGAACAGCCCCAGCATTTT,TRBJ1-5,.,TRBV6-4,.
CASSLEDTQYF,TGTGCCAGCAGCTTGGAAGATACGCAGTATTTT,TRBJ2-3,.,TRBV5-6,.
CASSEQRLGGYTF,TGCGCCAGCAGTGAGCAGAGGTTAGGGGGCTACACCTTC,TRBJ1-2,.,TRBV10-2,.
CASSRAGALSYEQYF,TGTGCCAGCAGTCGAGCGGGGGCCCTATCCTACGAGCAGTACTTC,TRBJ2-7,.,TRBV11-2,TRBD2
CASSLEEDLPQYF,TGTGCCAGCAGCTTGGAAGAGGATTTGCCGCAGTATTTT,TRBJ2-3,once,TRBV11-2,.
CASSLGGKGYTF,TGTGCCAGCAGCTTGGGAGGGAAGGGCTACACCTTC,TRBJ1-2,.,TRBV5-8,.
CASSLAGKGWEVEQFF,TGTGCCAGCAGCTTAGCCGGCAAGGGGTGGGAGGTTGAGCAGTTCTTC,TRBJ2-1,.,TRBV7-9,.
CASSITGTGRAEAFF,TGTGCCAGTAGTATCACCGGGACAGGGAGGGCTGAAGCTTTCTTT,TRBJ1-1,.,TRBV19,TRBD1
CASRLTGPGELFF,TGTGCCAGCAGGTTGACAGGCCCCGGGGAGCTGTTTTTT,TRBJ2-2,once,TRBV2,.
CASSIESSPLHF,TGTGCCAGTAGTATAGAGAGTTCACCCCTCCACTTT,TRBJ1-6,.,TRBV19,.
CASARGGNDQPQHF,TGTGCCTCAGCCCGGGGGGGGAACGATCAGCCCCAGCATTTT,TRBJ1-5,.,TRBV6-5,.
CASFYQETQYF,TGCGCCAGTTTCTACCAAGAGACCCAGTACTTC,TRBJ2-5,.,TRBV10-2,.